The next 18 T cell receptor beta chains were all read from a single sample in a study of T cells in Graves' hyperthyroidism and ophthalmopathy. Authors of the study amplified TCR beta CDR3 regions from RNA transcripts. First-round RT-PCR of the TCR CDR3 relied on the HTBI primer set. A single record per CDR3 protein comes from TCRdb applying MiXCR to the multiplex PCR reads. Found here are some 24,000 distinct CDR3 sequences, under 55% of them singletons; the top ten hold about 25%. What was sequenced was blood. The receptors shown here come from a woman in her thirties or forties with Graves' hyperthyroidism that later progressed to Graves' ophthalmopathy.

This clonotype was observed many times. The V gene is TRBV11-1, the J gene TRBJ2-4, with TRBD2 matching over 10 bases. J gave up 9 bases and V 5 bases, and 4 bases lay outside the gene matches. Germline V gives CDR1 SGHAT, CDR2 FQDESV (reference sequence). The CDR3 extends over 13 amino acids. The DNA for the CDR3 is TGTGCCAGCAGCACAAGCGGGAGGGGCATTCAGTACTTC. Its protein is CASSTSGRGIQYF.

Many counts were recorded for this clonotype. The V call is TRBV28, the J call TRBJ2-4; a possible D gene is TRBD1 (5 bases). Trimming cost V 4 bases and J 6 bases, with 13 bases left between them. Germline CDR1 reads MDHEN; CDR2 reads SYDVKM. The CDR3 extends over 14 amino acids. The CDR3 spells CASSSAGFGNIQYF. The DNA for the CDR3 is TGTGCCAGCAGTTCGGCAGGGTTTGGAAACATTCAGTACTTC.

This clonotype was recorded many times. The genes are TRBV6-1 and TRBJ2-3; maybe TRBD2 (6 bases). Germline loops: CDR1 MNHNS, CDR2 SASEGT. The V and J ends lost 3 bases and 6 bases respectively, with 10 bases between them. The CDR3 spans 13 residues. CDR3 DNA: TGTGCCAGCAGTGAGGGTGGAGGGGATACGCAGTATTTT. As protein: CASSEGGGDTQYF.

This chain uses TRBV24-1 with TRBJ2-3, with TRBD2 as a possible D gene (6 bases). The CDR3 spans 16 residues. Trimming pared 3 bases from V and 2 bases from J, leaving 14 bases between. Germline CDR1 reads KGHDR; CDR2 reads SFDVKD. DNA for the CDR3: TGTGCCACCAGTGATCAGGTTAGCGGATACACAGATACGCAGTATTTT. Translated, it gives CATSDQVSGYTDTQYF.

The chain is built from TRBV19 and TRBJ1-6; 7 bases are shared with TRBD1. The CDR3 is 15 amino acids. Germline V CDR1 and CDR2: LNHDA, SQIVND (reference sequence). V lost 5 bases and J lost 7; bases outside the gene matches: 8. The CDR3 sequence: CASSAGTALNSPLHF. CDR3 in DNA: TGTGCCAGTAGTGCGGGGACAGCCCTGAATTCACCCCTCCACTTT.

The chain joins TRBV6-7 to TRBJ2-3; 9 nucleotides line up with TRBD2. TRBV6-7 is an ORF, with its function uncertain. Germline trimming cut 0 bases from V and 3 bases from J; bases unmatched to any gene: 1. CDR3 length: 15 residues. In DNA form, the CDR3 reads TGTGCCAGCAGTTACTCGGCGGGAGGGACAGATACGCAGTATTTT. Its translation: CASSYSAGGTDTQYF.

The gene calls are TRBV7-9 and TRBJ1-2, with unresolved D. The V end lost 1 base, the J end lost 5 bases, and 11 bases lay between the germline ends. The CDR3 extends over 14 amino acids. Germline V lookup: CDR1 SEHNR, CDR2 FQNEAQ (reference sequence). This CDR3 is CASSLGSEHYGYTF. The DNA of the CDR3 is TGTGCCAGCAGCTTAGGCAGCGAACATTATGGCTACACCTTC.

For this clonotype: The junction departs from germline at one end; a sequencing error may be responsible. The rearrangement links TRBV6-5 to TRBJ2-7; 8 nucleotides agree with TRBD2. The germline CDR1 and CDR2 sequences are MNHEY and SVGAGI. The CDR3 has 13 residues. CDR3 amino acids: CAISEGLVYEQYF. The CDR3 DNA follows: TGTGCCATCAGTGAGGGACTAGTTTACGAGCAGTACTTC.

This clonotype was counted ten times or more. The V gene is TRBV28, the J gene TRBJ2-1; D gene ambiguous. CDR3 length: 13 amino acids. Trimming took off 5 bases at V and 1 base at J, with 6 bases between the two ends. CDR1 and CDR2 (germline): MDHEN, SYDVKM. CDR3 region: CASSRVSYNEQFF. The CDR3 DNA sequence: TGTGCCAGCAGTCGGGTGTCCTACAATGAGCAGTTCTTC. The variable domain in full, with the rest retrieved from reference TRBV28 and TRBJ2-1, is DVKVTQSSRYLVKRTGEKVFLECVQDMDHENMFWYRQDPGLGLRLIYFSYDVKMKEKGDIPEGYSVSREKKERFSLILESASTNQTSMYLCASSRVSYNEQFFGPGTRLTVL.

About this clonotype itself: A much larger clone sits a single nucleotide away, making a read error possible. The chain has TRBV14 and TRBJ2-5, with 10 bases identical to TRBD1. Losses at the gene ends were 8 bases for V and 4 bases for J; bases not matched to a gene: 7. Germline CDR1 and CDR2: SGHDN and FVKESK. The CDR3 consists of 14 residues. The CDR3 DNA sequence: TGTGCCAGCTCCCCGGACAGGGGGGCAGAGACCCAGTACTTC. This encodes CASSPDRGAETQYF.

The genes are TRBV19 and TRBJ1-1, with no clear D. This CDR3 has 14 amino acids. V was cut by 3 bases and J by 4 bases, with 12 bases left in between. In germline, CDR1 is LNHDA, CDR2 SQIVND (reference sequence). In DNA form, the CDR3 reads TGTGCCAGTAGTATTGCAGCCACGGGCACTGAAGCTTTCTTT. The encoded protein is CASSIAATGTEAFF.

Details on this clonotype: At one end, the junction sequence differs from germline, possibly due to a read error. The chain combines TRBV30 with TRBJ1-2; the D gene is possibly TRBD1 (6 bases). Looked up from germline, CDR1 is GTSNPN and CDR2 is SVGIG (reference sequence). The CDR3 has 18 residues. In DNA form, the CDR3 reads TGTGCCGGGAGTCTCACCCAGGCCCACAGGGAAACTAACTATGGCTACACCTTC. Residues: CAGSLTQAHRETNYGYTF.

Concerning this clonotype itself: It is likely a read error, because the conserved phenylalanine at the end of the CDR3 is missing. The DNA is omitted, as the CDR3 cannot be located on it reliably, and the CDR3 follows TCRdb's listing. The rearrangement links TRBV20-1 to TRBJ1-1. The CDR3 comprises 9 residues, both ends counted. Germline values: CDR1 DFQATT, CDR2 SNEGSKA (reference sequence). CDR3: CSARWSLAG.

The V call is TRBV20-1, the J call TRBJ1-2, with no clear D. Trimming removed 6 bases from V and 0 bases from J, with 20 bases in between. CDR3 length: 16 residues. Germline loops: CDR1 DFQATT, CDR2 SNEGSKA (reference sequence). CDR3 protein: CSATRQRSTTNYGYTF. The CDR3 region has the DNA TGCAGTGCCACTCGACAAAGGTCTACCACTAACTATGGCTACACCTTC.

V and J are TRBV10-3 and TRBJ2-7, with 7 nucleotides matching TRBD1. Trimming took 3 bases from V and 5 from J; bases not matched to a gene: 4. The CDR3 has 13 amino acids. Germline assignment: CDR1 ENHRY and CDR2 SYGVKD. The CDR3 sequence: CAISEGTVNEQYF. DNA of the CDR3: TGTGCCATCAGTGAAGGGACAGTGAACGAGCAGTACTTC.

This clonotype was counted many times. This may stem from a read error, because a much larger clone lies one nucleotide away. This chain joins TRBV7-2 and TRBJ2-7; 9 bases map to TRBD1. The junction had 5 bases not matched to a gene; V was cut back by 6 bases and J by 5 bases. CDR1 and CDR2 from the germline V gene are SGHTA and FQGNSA. There are 13 residues in the CDR3. CDR3 bases: TGTGCCAGCAGGGGACAGGGTGTCCACGAGCAGTACTTC. Translating it yields CASRGQGVHEQYF.

On this clonotype: Here the CDR3 omits its conserved ending phenylalanine or tryptophan, so a read error is the likely source. The rearrangement uses TRBV6-6 and TRBJ2-7; 11 bases fit TRBD2. The CDR3 length is 15 residues. The J segment lost 3 bases and the V segment lost 6 bases, leaving 7 bases of the junction unmatched. CDR1 and CDR2 from the germline V gene are MNHNY and SVGAGI (reference sequence). DNA for the CDR3: TGTGCCAGCAGACAACAGACTAGCGGGAACTACGAGCAGTACTCC. Residues: CASRQQTSGNYEQYS.

Remarks on this clonotype: Since no conserved phenylalanine or tryptophan closes the CDR3, a read error is the likely cause. It is unclear where the CDR3 begins or ends on the DNA, so no DNA is shown, and the CDR3 is as TCRdb lists it. The chain joins TRBV5-5 to TRBJ1-1. Per germline, CDR1 SGHKS and CDR2 YYEKEE (reference sequence). The CDR3 is made up of 15 amino acids, end residues included. The CDR3 loop is CASSMVLALGTEALY.